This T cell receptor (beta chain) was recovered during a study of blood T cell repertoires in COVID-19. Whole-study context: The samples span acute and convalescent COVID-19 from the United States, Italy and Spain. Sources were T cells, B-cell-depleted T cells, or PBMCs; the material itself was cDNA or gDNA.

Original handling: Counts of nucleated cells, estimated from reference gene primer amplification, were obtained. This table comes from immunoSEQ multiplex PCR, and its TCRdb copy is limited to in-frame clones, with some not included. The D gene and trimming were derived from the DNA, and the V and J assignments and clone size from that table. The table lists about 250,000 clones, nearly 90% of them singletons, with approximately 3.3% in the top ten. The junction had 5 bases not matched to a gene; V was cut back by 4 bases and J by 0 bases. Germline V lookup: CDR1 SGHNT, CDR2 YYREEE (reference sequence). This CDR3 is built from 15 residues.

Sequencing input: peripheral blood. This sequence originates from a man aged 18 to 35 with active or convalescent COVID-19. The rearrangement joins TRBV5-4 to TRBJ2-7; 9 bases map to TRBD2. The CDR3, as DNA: TGTGCCAGCAGCCCGCTAGCGGGGACCTCCTACGAGCAGTACTTC. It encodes CASSPLAGTSYEQYF.